These 21 T cell receptor beta chains came from one sample sequenced in a study of cytomegalovirus exposure and HLA in healthy donors. PCR used 60 Vbeta primers and 13 Jbeta primers. Measured with immunoSEQ multiplex PCR; TCRdb has only the in-frame clones, and not every one. The sample has roughly 69,000 clones, 70% to 80% seen once; the top ten hold 3.3%. Source material: PBMCs. The receptors here all came from a man younger than 30 in good health and CMV-seronegative.

The rearrangement links TRBV5-1 to TRBJ1-1; TRBD1 aligns across 7 bases. The CDR3 totals 14 residues. V was clipped by 2 bases and J by 1 base; unmatched bases: 2. The V gene's germline CDR1 is SGHRS and CDR2 YFSETQ. CDR3 nucleotides: TGCGCCAGCAGCTTAAACAGGGGGAACACTGAAGCTTTCTTT. Translated, it gives CASSLNRGNTEAFF. Looking up the rest from reference TRBV5-1 and TRBJ1-1 gives the full variable domain: KAGVTQTPRYLIKTRGQQVTLSCSPISGHRSVSWYQQTPGQGLQFLFEYFSETQRNKGNFPGRFSGRQFSNSRSEMNVSTLELGDSALYLCASSLNRGNTEAFFGQGTRLTVV.

The rearrangement links TRBV9 to TRBJ2-3, with D unresolved. The V gene's germline CDR1 is SGDLS and CDR2 YYNGEE. The CDR3 is made up of 14 amino acids. V was trimmed by 3 bases and J by 1 base, leaving 9 bases between them. The DNA of the CDR3 is TGTGCCAGCAGCGCAGAACAACGCACAGATACGCAGTATTTT. It is translated as CASSAEQRTDTQYF.

The J gene is TRBJ2-1, the V gene TRBV7-3; 12 nucleotides agree with TRBD1. Germline lookup yields CDR1 SGHTA and CDR2 FQGTGA. Trimming at V came to 3 bases and at J to 10 bases, leaving 7 bases not matched to a gene. This CDR3 is built from 15 residues. CDR3 sequence (DNA): TGTGCCAGCAGCTTTACCGGGACAGGGGGCAGGGAGCAGTTCTTC. Its translation: CASSFTGTGGREQFF.

This sequence joins TRBV28 and TRBJ2-7; 10 nucleotides line up with TRBD2. J lost 2 bases, V lost 5 bases, and 6 bases had no gene match. The CDR3 extends over 15 amino acids. Germline V gene sequence: CDR1 MDHEN, CDR2 SYDVKM. The DNA of the CDR3 is TGTGCCAGCAGTAGCTTAGCGGGGGGCCCCTACGAGCAGTACTTC. It specifies CASSSLAGGPYEQYF.

This clone was found a few times. This chain joins TRBV6-5 and TRBJ1-1; 8 bases match TRBD1. The CDR3 has 16 amino acids. Germline trimming cut 4 bases from V and 0 bases from J; bases unmatched to any gene: 7. Germline V gives CDR1 MNHEY, CDR2 SVGAGI. The DNA of the CDR3 is TGTGCCAGCAGTTGGACAGGGTGGGACATGAACACTGAAGCTTTCTTT. Translated: CASSWTGWDMNTEAFF.

This clone appeared a few times. J is TRBJ2-3 and V is TRBV5-4; possible D gene TRBD1, 7 bases. Trimming cost V 4 bases and J 4 bases, with 19 bases left between them. This CDR3 has 16 residues. Germline V gene sequence: CDR1 SGHNT, CDR2 YYREEE (reference sequence). The CDR3 here is CASSPPRTGGSDTQYF. In DNA form, the CDR3 reads TGTGCCAGCAGCCCCCCCCGGACAGGAGGGTCAGATACGCAGTATTTT.

The sample holds a few counts of this clone. The CDR3 sequence is CASSEDSGNTGELFF. The CDR3 DNA sequence: TGTGCCAGCAGTGAAGACAGTGGAAACACCGGGGAGCTGTTTTTT. The chain carries TRBV2 and TRBJ2-2, with no clear D. CDR1 and CDR2 from the germline V gene are SNHLY and FYNNEI. The ends were cut back, 1 base at V and 2 bases at J, with 8 bases in the middle. The CDR3 extends over 15 amino acids.

Concerning this clone: In the same sample, other DNA sequences code for this CDR3. The chain combines TRBV7-3 with TRBJ2-1; D unresolved. Trimming took 1 base from V and 5 from J, leaving 6 bases between them. The germline CDR1 and CDR2 sequences are SGHTA and FQGTGA. The CDR3 loop spans 13 amino acids. DNA of the CDR3: TGTGCCAGCAGCTTAAACAGAGACAATGAGCAGTTCTTC. Protein sequence: CASSLNRDNEQFF.

The genes are TRBV10-3 and TRBJ2-1; 12 bases line up with TRBD2. There are 15 residues in the CDR3. Germline V gene lookup returns CDR1 ENHRY and CDR2 SYGVKD. The V segment lost 0 bases and the J segment 10 bases; nucleotides outside the gene matches: 4. The CDR3 DNA reads TGTGCCATCAGTGAGTCGAGACTAGCGGGGGCCGAGCAGTTCTTC. Protein product: CAISESRLAGAEQFF.

V usage is TRBV2 and J usage is TRBJ1-2; D is ambiguous. The CDR3 runs 14 residues. The germline V gene encodes CDR1 SNHLY and CDR2 FYNNEI. V lost 4 bases and J lost 4, with 13 bases in between. CDR3 in amino acids: CASSVGGNLYGYTF. The CDR3 DNA sequence: TGTGCCAGCAGTGTTGGAGGGAACCTCTATGGCTACACCTTC.

This clone is a singleton in its sample. This rearrangement joins TRBV5-4 to TRBJ1-1, with D possibly TRBD1 on 5 matching bases. The CDR3 covers 14 residues. Trimming took off 4 bases at V and 3 bases at J, with 13 bases between the two ends. Germline CDR1 and CDR2: SGHNT and YYREEE (reference sequence). This CDR3 reads CASSNQGSDTEAFF. Here the CDR3 DNA reads TGTGCCAGCAGCAACCAGGGATCCGACACTGAAGCTTTCTTT.

The rearrangement links TRBV15 to TRBJ2-3; possible D gene TRBD1, 6 bases. The CDR3 runs to 16 residues. Trimming cost V 0 bases and J 3 bases, with 13 bases left between them. From germline, CDR1 is LNHNV and CDR2 YYDKDF (reference sequence). CDR3 nucleotide sequence: TGTGCCACCAGCAGAGATAGGGGGATTCGTACAGATACGCAGTATTTT. Its protein product is CATSRDRGIRTDTQYF. Full variable domain (rest looked up from reference TRBV15 and TRBJ2-3): DAMVIQNPRYQVTQFGKPVTLSCSQTLNHNVMYWYQQKSSQAPKLLFHYYDKDFNNEADTPDNFQSRRPNTSFCFLDIRSPGLGDTAMYLCATSRDRGIRTDTQYFGPGTRLTVL.

Note on this clone: Other DNA sequences in the sample encode the same CDR3. The DNA of the CDR3 is TGTGCCAGCAGCTTAGCGAGCGGGGTGTACAATGAGCAGTTCTTC. Translation: CASSLASGVYNEQFF. The rearrangement joins TRBV7-2 to TRBJ2-1; 7 bases align to TRBD2. The CDR3 runs 15 residues. After removal of 0 bases from V and 4 bases from J, the junction contained 3 bases not matched to a gene. The V gene's germline CDR1 is SGHTA and CDR2 FQGNSA.

This chain connects TRBV15 to TRBJ1-1, with a weak D call TRBD1 (5 bases). V was clipped by 0 bases and J by 1 base, with 6 bases between them. The CDR3 consists of 14 residues. The germline CDR1 and CDR2 sequences are LNHNV and YYDKDF (reference sequence). In DNA, the CDR3 is TGTGCCACCAGCAGAGAAGGGGAGAACACTGAAGCTTTCTTT. Protein product: CATSREGENTEAFF.

The chain uses TRBV28 and TRBJ2-7, with TRBD2 matching 8 bases. This CDR3 has 15 amino acids. V lost 11 bases and J lost 1; bases outside the gene matches: 13. Germline lookup yields CDR1 MDHEN and CDR2 SYDVKM. The CDR3 bases are TGTGCCCTGGCGGGGGGCCCGAGGGGTTCCTACGAGCAGTACTTC. As protein: CALAGGPRGSYEQYF.

This sequence joins TRBV29-1 and TRBJ2-7; D may be TRBD1 (6 bases). This CDR3 comprises 10 residues. CDR1 is SQVTM and CDR2 is ANQGSEA in the germline V gene. V dropped 5 bases and J dropped 5 bases, with 7 bases sitting between them. This CDR3 reads CSVRDNEQYF. For the CDR3, the DNA is TGCAGCGTTCGGGACAACGAGCAGTACTTC.

The rearrangement links TRBV6-1 to TRBJ1-4, with D maybe TRBD1 (6 bases). This CDR3 has 15 residues. V lost 6 bases to trimming and J lost 2 bases, with 13 bases between them. Germline V lookup: CDR1 MNHNS, CDR2 SASEGT. CDR3 bases: TGTGCCAGCAGGTTGGGGGGGCCTACTAATGAAAAACTGTTTTTT. Translated, it gives CASRLGGPTNEKLFF.

This chain uses TRBV19 with TRBJ2-6, with a tentative D call TRBD1 (5 bases). This CDR3 contains 15 residues. Germline V gene lookup returns CDR1 LNHDA and CDR2 SQIVND (reference sequence). Trimming cost V 4 bases and J 4 bases, with 11 bases left between them. CDR3 in DNA: TGTGCCAGTAGTAGCTCAGGGCTGGGGGCCAACGTCCTGACTTTC. It encodes CASSSSGLGANVLTF.

The rearrangement links TRBV19 to TRBJ2-7; a possible D gene is TRBD1 (5 bases). The germline V gene has CDR1 LNHDA and CDR2 SQIVND (reference sequence). The CDR3 spans 14 residues. Trimming took 7 bases from V and 0 from J, leaving 13 bases between them. CDR3 coding DNA: TGTGCCAGTAAGAAGACAGAGACCTCCTACGAGCAGTACTTC. Protein product: CASKKTETSYEQYF.

This chain uses TRBV2 with TRBJ1-6; tentatively, D is TRBD1 (6 bases). V was pared by 8 bases and J by 6 bases, with 14 bases between. Germline CDR1 SNHLY, CDR2 FYNNEI. The CDR3 runs to 14 residues. The CDR3 sequence is CASRTGLGNSPLHF. The CDR3 coding sequence is TGTGCCAGCCGCACAGGGTTGGGTAATTCACCCCTCCACTTT.

This chain links TRBV2 with TRBJ1-1, with D unresolved. Trimming cost V 7 bases and J 3 bases, with 15 bases left between them. There are 14 residues in the CDR3. Germline CDR1 reads SNHLY; CDR2 reads FYNNEI. CDR3 DNA sequence: TGTGCCAGCACCCTAGAGGGTTCGGACACTGAAGCTTTCTTT. Translation gives CASTLEGSDTEAFF.